A selection of T cell receptor beta chains follows, all from one sample in a study of blood T cell repertoires in COVID-19. TCRdb keeps only in-frame clones here, not all; method: immunoSEQ multiplex PCR. The sample lists approximately 140,000 clones; 84% were seen once. Specimen: peripheral blood. All receptors derive from a human donor in a cohort sampled during active COVID-19. Each CDR3 is given with its conserved first and last residue. D genes are given only for firm matches. Rows give clone size only sometimes, using once, few, many, or a class for an expanded clone.

V: TRBV28; D: TRBD1; J: TRBJ1-2; size: .; CDR3: CASSSTGAIGYTF; DNA: TGTGCCAGCAGTTCCACAGGGGCTATAGGCTACACCTTC
V: TRBV27; D: .; J: TRBJ1-2; size: once; CDR3: CASIRQPNYGYTF; DNA: TGTGCCAGCATCAGGCAGCCTAACTATGGCTACACCTTC
V: TRBV19; D: .; J: TRBJ1-4; size: .; CDR3: CASNPRVTTNEKLFF; DNA: TGTGCCAGTAACCCCAGGGTTACAACTAATGAAAAACTGTTTTTT
V: TRBV5-1; D: .; J: TRBJ1-1; size: .; CDR3: CASSTLGGVGTEAFF; DNA: TGCGCCAGCAGCACCCTGGGCGGGGTCGGCACTGAAGCTTTCTTT
V: TRBV9; D: TRBD1; J: TRBJ2-7; size: .; CDR3: CASSARGQDEQYF; DNA: TGTGCCAGCAGCGCCAGGGGGCAGGACGAGCAGTACTTC
V: TRBV5-1; D: TRBD1; J: TRBJ2-2; size: .; CDR3: CASSLEGAPNTGELFF; DNA: TGCGCCAGCAGCTTGGAGGGGGCCCCGAACACCGGGGAGCTGTTTTTT
V: TRBV15; D: .; J: TRBJ2-1; size: .; CDR3: CATSSSLVGLEQFF; DNA: TGTGCCACCAGCAGTTCATTGGTCGGACTCGAGCAGTTCTTC
V: TRBV28; D: TRBD1; J: TRBJ2-2; size: .; CDR3: CASRGQPTGELFF; DNA: TGTGCCAGCAGGGGACAGCCAACCGGGGAGCTGTTTTTT
V: TRBV7-3; D: TRBD2; J: TRBJ2-5; size: .; CDR3: CASSLTGGNRQETQYF; DNA: TGTGCCAGCAGCTTAACCGGGGGGAATAGGCAAGAGACCCAGTACTTC
V: TRBV2; D: .; J: TRBJ2-3; size: .; CDR3: CASSERLVTDTQYF; DNA: TGTGCCAGCAGTGAAAGACTAGTTACAGATACGCAGTATTTT
V: TRBV3-1/TRBV3-2; D: TRBD1; J: TRBJ2-7; size: once; CDR3: CASSPRDREHEQYF; DNA: TGTGCCAGCAGCCCTCGGGACAGGGAGCACGAGCAGTACTTC
V: TRBV23-1; D: .; J: TRBJ2-6; size: .; CDR3: CASSLHTSGANVLTF; DNA: TGCGCCAGCAGTCTACACACCTCTGGGGCCAACGTCCTGACTTTC
V: TRBV5-8; D: TRBD2; J: TRBJ2-1; size: .; CDR3: CASSLERFKRGGNEQFF; DNA: TGTGCCAGCAGCTTGGAACGATTTAAGCGGGGGGGCAATGAACAGTTCTTC
V: TRBV7-2; D: .; J: TRBJ1-1; size: .; CDR3: CASSLIGAGNTEAFF; DNA: TGTGCCAGCAGCTTGATAGGGGCAGGGAACACTGAAGCTTTCTTT
V: TRBV27; D: TRBD1; J: TRBJ2-6; size: .; CDR3: CASSFDRGMANVLTF; DNA: TGTGCCAGCAGTTTCGACAGGGGTATGGCCAACGTCCTGACTTTC
V: TRBV5-4; D: .; J: TRBJ2-5; size: .; CDR3: CASSLAGGETQYF; DNA: TGTGCCAGCAGCTTGGCAGGGGGGGAGACCCAGTACTTC
V: TRBV6-2/TRBV6-3; D: .; J: TRBJ1-4; size: .; CDR3: CASSYPGLDEKLFF; DNA: TGTGCCAGCAGTTACCCGGGACTGGATGAAAAACTGTTTTTT
V: TRBV7-3; D: .; J: TRBJ1-1; size: .; CDR3: CASSLSGWNTEAFF; DNA: TGTGCCAGCAGCTTATCGGGGTGGAACACTGAAGCTTTCTTT
V: TRBV7-2; D: .; J: TRBJ2-7; size: .; CDR3: CASSLGSGANEQYF; DNA: TGTGCCAGCAGCTTAGGGTCAGGGGCCAACGAGCAGTACTTC
V: TRBV7-9; D: .; J: TRBJ1-6; size: .; CDR3: CASSSLRGSPLHF; DNA: TGTGCCAGCAGCTCCTTGCGGGGTTCACCCCTCCACTTT
V: TRBV6-2/TRBV6-3; D: .; J: TRBJ1-1; size: .; CDR3: CASSYSRASGRTEAFF; DNA: TGTGCCAGCAGTTACAGCAGGGCGTCAGGGAGGACTGAAGCTTTCTTT
V: TRBV4-1; D: TRBD2; J: TRBJ2-1; size: .; CDR3: CASSRSGGEDEQFF; DNA: TGCGCCAGCAGCAGGAGCGGGGGGGAGGATGAGCAGTTCTTC
V: TRBV5-1; D: TRBD1; J: TRBJ1-4; size: .; CDR3: CASSLGLQGTGPEKLFF; DNA: TGCGCCAGCAGCTTGGGATTACAGGGGACAGGGCCGGAAAAACTGTTTTTT
V: TRBV7-2; D: TRBD1; J: TRBJ1-5; size: .; CDR3: CASSSWDRGGTSNQPQHF; DNA: TGTGCCAGCAGCTCCTGGGACAGGGGGGGTACTAGCAATCAGCCCCAGCATTTT
V: TRBV4-3; D: .; J: TRBJ1-2; size: .; CDR3: CASSQVWAVYGYTF; DNA: TGCGCCAGCAGCCAAGTTTGGGCAGTCTATGGCTACACCTTC
V: TRBV19; D: .; J: TRBJ2-2; size: once; CDR3: CARTKNPQGRTGELFF; DNA: TGTGCCAGAACTAAAAATCCACAGGGCCGGACCGGGGAGCTGTTTTTT
V: TRBV27; D: TRBD1; J: TRBJ2-1; size: .; CDR3: CASRPGQGSYNEQFF; DNA: TGTGCCAGCAGACCGGGACAGGGTTCCTACAATGAGCAGTTCTTC
V: TRBV5-4; D: .; J: TRBJ2-7; size: .; CDR3: CASSLLAVDEQYF; DNA: TGTGCCAGCAGCTTGCTTGCAGTGGACGAGCAGTACTTC
V: TRBV6-6; D: TRBD2; J: TRBJ2-1; size: .; CDR3: CASSWEGPYNEQFF; DNA: TGTGCCAGCAGTTGGGAGGGCCCCTACAATGAGCAGTTCTTC
V: TRBV4-3; D: .; J: TRBJ2-3; size: .; CDR3: CASSQLQGTDTQYF; DNA: TGCGCCAGCAGCCAACTACAGGGCACAGATACGCAGTATTTT
V: TRBV23-1; D: TRBD1; J: TRBJ2-5; size: .; CDR3: CASSLEGQGSQETQYF; DNA: TGCGCCAGCAGTCTCGAGGGACAGGGGTCACAAGAGACCCAGTACTTC
V: TRBV19; D: .; J: TRBJ1-2; size: .; CDR3: CATGWRDNYGYTF; DNA: TGTGCCACCGGGTGGCGGGACAACTATGGCTACACCTTC